A single sample gave rise to the 25 T cell receptor beta chains below, sequenced in a study of CD8 T cells in ankylosing spondylitis. From the 5' RACE reads, TCRdb called clonotypes with MiXCR, one entry per CDR3 protein. The table records about 240,000 distinct CDR3 sequences, under 30% of them present only once. What was sequenced was blood, either unsorted or a sorted T cell fraction (not recorded which). Receptor source: a male donor with ankylosing spondylitis or in good health (not recorded which).

CDR3 nucleotide sequence: TGTGCCAGCAGACACTCACAGGGGGGAAAACTGTTTTTT. Translated: CASRHSQGGKLFF. The rearrangement uses TRBV6-6 and TRBJ1-4; 8 nucleotides align to TRBD1. There are 13 residues in the CDR3. Germline values: CDR1 MNHNY, CDR2 SVGAGI (reference sequence). The trim removed 6 bases at V and 10 bases at J, leaving 7 bases unmatched.

This clonotype was recorded many times. The chain has TRBV5-6 and TRBJ2-7, with 8 positions matching TRBD1. Germline V gene data show CDR1 as SGHDT and CDR2 as YYEEEE. The CDR3 is 14 amino acids. Trimming removed 4 bases from V and 6 bases from J; junction bases left unmatched: 9. DNA of the CDR3: TGTGCCAGCAGCCCCAGGACAGGGAAGGGCGAGCAGTACTTC. Its protein is CASSPRTGKGEQYF.

The rearrangement uses TRBV2 and TRBJ2-2, with unresolved D. Trimming pared 6 bases from V and 4 bases from J, leaving 12 bases between. This CDR3 is built from 14 residues. From germline, CDR1 is SNHLY and CDR2 FYNNEI. The CDR3 is CASRDPPRTGELFF. CDR3 bases: TGTGCCAGCAGAGACCCCCCTCGCACCGGGGAGCTGTTTTTT.

This clonotype was recorded many times. The chain combines TRBV12-3 or TRBV12-4 with TRBJ1-2, with 8 bases aligning to TRBD1. This CDR3 spans 13 amino acids. V lost 10 bases, J lost 2 bases, and 6 bases stayed unmatched. The CDR3 nucleotides are TGTGCCACCAGGACAGGGTCAAACTATGGCTACACCTTC. Translated: CATRTGSNYGYTF.

The gene calls are TRBV28 and TRBJ2-5; 12 bases match TRBD2. Germline CDR1 MDHEN, CDR2 SYDVKM. The CDR3 is made up of 16 amino acids. V shed 6 bases and J 5 bases; nucleotides not matched to a gene: 10. The CDR3 loop is CASSRGLAGGHETQYF. The CDR3 coding sequence is TGTGCCAGCAGCCGCGGGCTAGCGGGGGGGCACGAGACCCAGTACTTC.

This rearrangement joins TRBV12-3 or TRBV12-4 to TRBJ2-5, with D uncertain. Between the trimmed V and J ends, which lost 2 bases and 4 bases, there was a span of 11 bases. The CDR3 covers 14 residues. The CDR3 nucleotides read TGTGCCAGCAGTTTAATGGGATTTGGAGAGACCCAGTACTTC. Its protein is CASSLMGFGETQYF.

The V and J genes are TRBV2 and TRBJ2-7, with 8 bases lining up with TRBD1. CDR3 size: 13 residues. V lost 6 bases, J lost 5 bases, and 6 bases stayed unmatched. Germline lookup yields CDR1 SNHLY and CDR2 FYNNEI. The CDR3 nucleotides are TGTGCCAGCAGGGACAGGGAGGAGGACGAGCAGTACTTC. The encoded protein is CASRDREEDEQYF. The variable domain in full, with the rest retrieved from reference TRBV2 and TRBJ2-7, is EPEVTQTPSHQVTQMGQEVILRCVPISNHLYFYWYRQILGQKVEFLVSFYNNEISEKSEIFDDQFSVERPDGSNFTLKIRSTKLEDSAMYFCASRDREEDEQYFGPGTRLTVT.

This clonotype has at least ten counts. V and J are TRBV12-3 or TRBV12-4 and TRBJ2-5; 8 positions agree with TRBD2. After removal of 6 bases from V and 7 bases from J, the junction contained 7 bases not matched to a gene. This CDR3 contains 13 residues. The CDR3 protein is CASSSDGGGTQYF. As DNA, the CDR3 is TGTGCCAGCAGCTCGGACGGGGGGGGGACCCAGTACTTC.

The rearrangement joins TRBV5-1 to TRBJ2-3; TRBD1 agrees at 7 bases. CDR1 is SGHRS, CDR2 YFSETQ, per germline. The CDR3 consists of 16 residues. With V trimmed by 4 bases and J by 2 bases, 10 bases remained unmatched. CDR3 in amino acids: CASSPSGQANTDTQYF. In nucleotides, the CDR3 is TGCGCCAGCAGCCCAAGCGGACAGGCGAACACAGATACGCAGTATTTT.

This clonotype was observed many times. The chain couples TRBV20-1 to TRBJ2-1; TRBD2 matches at 11 bases. Germline trimming cut 6 bases from V and 15 bases from J; bases unmatched to any gene: 10. This CDR3 has 12 amino acids. Per germline, CDR1 DFQATT and CDR2 SNEGSKA (reference sequence). The CDR3 region is CSAMLAGGALFF. As DNA, the CDR3 is TGCAGTGCCATGCTAGCGGGGGGTGCCTTGTTCTTC.

This clonotype has only a few counts. Germline is not matched at one junction end, which may reflect a read error. The V and J genes are TRBV12-3 or TRBV12-4 and TRBJ2-7, with D perhaps matching TRBD2 (6 bases). This CDR3 contains 15 residues. The CDR3 region has the DNA TGTGCCAGCAGCTTAGGGAGGTTGAGCTCCTACGAGCAGTACTTC. Its protein is CASSLGRLSSYEQYF.

This clonotype was found many times. V is TRBV20-1 and J is TRBJ2-5; 7 nucleotides align to TRBD1. J was trimmed by 5 bases and V by 5 bases; bases with no gene match: 8. Germline-derived CDR1 and CDR2 are DFQATT and SNEGSKA (reference sequence). CDR3 length equals 13 residues. The chain's CDR3 is CSAGGPRGETQYF. The CDR3 region has the DNA TGCAGTGCTGGCGGGCCCAGGGGGGAGACCCAGTACTTC.

The sample holds many counts of this clonotype. The chain joins TRBV4-1 to TRBJ2-5; D perhaps matches TRBD1 (7 bases). The germline CDR1 and CDR2 sequences are MGHRA and YSYEKL. Trimming removed 4 bases at V and 4 bases at J, with 16 bases between. This CDR3 is built from 15 residues. In DNA form, the CDR3 reads TGCGCCAGCAGCCCCCAGACAGGGCGGGGAGAGACCCAGTACTTC. Its protein product is CASSPQTGRGETQYF.

This clonotype was picked up many times. The CDR3 here is CASSPREGYTF. DNA for the CDR3: TGTGCCAGCAGCCCGAGGGAGGGCTACACCTTC. The chain links TRBV12-3 or TRBV12-4 to TRBJ1-2; D remains unclear. V was pared by 6 bases and J by 8 bases, with 10 bases between. The CDR3 extends over 11 amino acids.

This clonotype has more than one count but fewer than ten. The chain carries TRBV20-1 and TRBJ2-3, with 8 bases fitting TRBD1. V shed 6 bases, J shed 1 base, and the junction held 9 bases outside the gene matches. The CDR3 is 15 amino acids. From germline, CDR1 is DFQATT and CDR2 SNEGSKA (reference sequence). CDR3 nucleotides: TGCAGTGCCATCGGACAGGGCGGGGGCACAGATACGCAGTATTTT. This sequence encodes CSAIGQGGGTDTQYF.

This chain links TRBV6-5 with TRBJ2-1; no clear D gene. This CDR3 has 14 residues. Germline V CDR1 and CDR2: MNHEY, SVGAGI. The ends were cut back, 4 bases at V and 2 bases at J, with 9 bases in the middle. The CDR3: CASSLAGTYNEQFF. The CDR3 DNA reads as TGTGCCAGCAGTTTAGCAGGTACCTACAATGAGCAGTTCTTC.

V usage is TRBV2 and J usage is TRBJ2-3, with a possible D match to TRBD1 (5 bases). CDR3 length equals 14 residues. V dropped 6 bases and J dropped 1 base, with 11 bases sitting between them. Germline values: CDR1 SNHLY, CDR2 FYNNEI. DNA of the CDR3: TGTGCCAGCAGGGCGGACACCGGCACAGATACGCAGTATTTT. Protein: CASRADTGTDTQYF.

In this sample, this clonotype turned up many times. This sequence joins TRBV20-1 and TRBJ2-5; 9 bases agree with TRBD2. Trimming took 0 bases from V and 1 from J; bases not matched to a gene: 9. Germline V gene lookup returns CDR1 DFQATT and CDR2 SNEGSKA (reference sequence). The CDR3 is 17 amino acids. This chain's CDR3 is CSARDHQERGVQETQYF. In DNA form, the CDR3 reads TGCAGTGCTAGAGATCATCAGGAGCGGGGGGTCCAAGAGACCCAGTACTTC.

The rearrangement uses TRBV5-6 and TRBJ2-3; D perhaps matches TRBD2 (5 bases). CDR1 is SGHDT, CDR2 YYEEEE, per germline. The CDR3 is 17 amino acids. V was clipped by 5 bases and J by 2 bases, with 21 bases between them. CDR3 sequence (DNA): TGTGCCAGCAGACCCCCGGAGGCAGAGGACCCCACAGATACGCAGTATTTT. Translating gives CASRPPEAEDPTDTQYF.

This clonotype appeared many times. CDR3 sequence (DNA): TGTGCCAGCAGTTTCTTCAGTTTAGGGTACGAGCAGTACTTC. Translated: CASSFFSLGYEQYF. V usage is TRBV12-3 or TRBV12-4 and J usage is TRBJ2-7; D is ambiguous. CDR3 size: 14 residues. V lost 3 bases, J lost 4 bases, and 13 bases lay in between.

Ten or more counts support this clonotype. The V call is TRBV12-3 or TRBV12-4, the J call TRBJ2-2, with 12 bases fitting TRBD1. This CDR3 region has 17 residues. V was pared by 6 bases and J by 7 bases, with 12 bases of the junction left unmatched. The CDR3 nucleotides read TGTGCCAGCAGCCCCGGGACAGGGGGCTTCGGGGACGGGGAGCTGTTTTTT. Translation gives CASSPGTGGFGDGELFF.

This clonotype was counted a few times. This sequence joins TRBV20-1 and TRBJ1-2, with 7 bases matching TRBD1. V dropped 5 bases and J dropped 4; count of bases not matched to a gene: 4. The CDR3 runs 12 residues. Germline values: CDR1 DFQATT, CDR2 SNEGSKA (reference sequence). Written as DNA, the CDR3 is TGCAGTGCTCGTAACAGGGGCTATGGCTACACCTTC. It specifies CSARNRGYGYTF.

This clonotype was found many times. The chain uses TRBV27 and TRBJ2-3; TRBD1 is a possible D gene (6 bases). Trimming took 8 bases from V and 5 from J, leaving 17 bases between them. This CDR3 contains 14 residues. From germline, CDR1 is MNHEY and CDR2 SMNVEV (reference sequence). This chain's CDR3 is CASGPGRGQDTQYF. DNA of the CDR3: TGTGCCAGCGGCCCGGGCAGGGGCCAAGATACGCAGTATTTT.

This clonotype came up many times. The V and J genes are TRBV29-1 and TRBJ2-1; 9 positions match TRBD2. Trimming took 7 bases from V and 9 from J; bases not matched to a gene: 16. CDR1 and CDR2 (germline): SQVTM, ANQGSEA. This CDR3 has 15 amino acids. This CDR3 reads CSADPGLAVQGEQFF. As DNA, the CDR3 is TGCAGCGCCGACCCGGGACTAGCAGTTCAGGGTGAGCAGTTCTTC.

This clonotype was observed at least ten times. The chain combines TRBV12-3 or TRBV12-4 with TRBJ2-1, with 7 bases that match TRBD2. V gave up 6 bases and J gave up 5 bases; unmatched junction bases: 10. The CDR3 runs 15 residues. CDR3 sequence (DNA): TGTGCCAGCAGCCTGGGGGGGAGCCCAAACAATGAGCAGTTCTTC. This translates into CASSLGGSPNNEQFF.